This TCR beta chain was identified in a study of T cell repertoires in cytomegalovirus infection. This clonotype showed up many times. The CDR3 is made up of 13 amino acids. Germline CDR1 is SQVTM and CDR2 is ANQGSEA. Trimming took 3 bases from V and 3 from J, leaving 8 bases between them. TCRdb reprocessed the reads via MiXCR and lists one record per CDR3 protein. Among some 300,000 distinct CDR3 sequences listed, 8% to 10% were seen once. The clonotype comes from a human donor in good health (CMV status not recorded). Some clones in this sample may be carry-over from other donors' samples. Sequencing used PBMCs. V usage is TRBV29-1 and J usage is TRBJ2-2; D possibly uses TRBD1 or TRBD2 (5 bases each). The CDR3, as DNA: TGCAGCGTTGATCAGGGACACACCGGGGAGCTGTTTTTT. This encodes CSVDQGHTGELFF.